The clone carrying this TCR beta chain appeared many times. Its antigen is unknown. The read gets to within 3 residues of the CDR3 end, and the germline J gene fills in the rest. Germline V gives CDR1 LGHNT, CDR2 FRNRAP. Trimming took 5 bases from V and 4 from J, leaving 11 bases between them. CDR3 length: 14 amino acids. Control and CVID samples contributed equal amounts of genomic DNA. Clones were sequenced by immunoSEQ multiplex PCR, and TCRdb holds only the in-frame ones, with some missing. There are more than 55,000 clones in the sample, none observed a single time. The data were taken from a study of T cell clonality in common variable immunodeficiency. Study-wide results and limits: In common variable immunodeficiency, TCR beta chains reportedly carried fewer deletions and N-nucleotide insertions. Shared TCRbeta clones were fewer between CVID subjects than controls.

The receptor comes from a person aged 18-70 years in good health. The V call is TRBV12-5, the J call TRBJ2-2; tentatively, D is TRBD1 or TRBD2 (5 bases each). The sample consisted of peripheral blood mononuclear cells. CDR3 DNA, as far as it was read: TGTGCTAGTGGTCCCCAGAGGGGCACCGGGGAG. Translation: CASGPQRGTGE. The whole CDR3 sequence reads CASGPQRGTGELFF.